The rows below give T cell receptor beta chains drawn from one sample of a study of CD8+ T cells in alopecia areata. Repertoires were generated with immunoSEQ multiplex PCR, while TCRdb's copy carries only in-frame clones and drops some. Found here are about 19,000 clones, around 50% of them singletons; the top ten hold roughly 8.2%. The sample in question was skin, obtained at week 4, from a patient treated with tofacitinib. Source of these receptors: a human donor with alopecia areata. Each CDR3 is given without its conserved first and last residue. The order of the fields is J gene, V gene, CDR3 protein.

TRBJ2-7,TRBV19,ASSARQWRSSYEQY
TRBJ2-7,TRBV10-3,AISESSGDYEQY
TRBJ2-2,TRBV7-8,ASSSLSAQSTGELF
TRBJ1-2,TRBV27,ASGDLQGYYGYT
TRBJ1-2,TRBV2,ASSAEGLSYGYT
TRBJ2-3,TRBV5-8,ASSWDREDTQY
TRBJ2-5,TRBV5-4,ASGGPNSLQETQY
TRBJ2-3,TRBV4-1,ASSLSGGAETDTQY
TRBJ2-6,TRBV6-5,ASSSGRAGANVLT
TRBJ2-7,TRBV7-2,ASSLVGGQWYEQY
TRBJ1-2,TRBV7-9,ASSISYWEAHGYT
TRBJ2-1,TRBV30,AWISDGYNEQF
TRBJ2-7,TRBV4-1,ASSPGAKYEQY
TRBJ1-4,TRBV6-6,ASRFRSGGEKLF
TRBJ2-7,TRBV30,AWGGDRSHEQY
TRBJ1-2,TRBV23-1,ASSPPWGEENGYT
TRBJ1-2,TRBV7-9,ASSFTFGGPYGYT
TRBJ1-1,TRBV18,ASSPRREGSTEAF
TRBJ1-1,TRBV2,ASRVPGVNTEAF
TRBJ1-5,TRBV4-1,ASSPAGETFSNQPQH
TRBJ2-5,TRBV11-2,ASSQGGTDQETQY
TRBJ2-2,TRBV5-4,ASSSGRHTTGELF
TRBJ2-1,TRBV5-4,ASSFTSGRQYNEQF
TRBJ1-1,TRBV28,ASSLSPTRAF
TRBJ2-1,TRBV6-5,ASSYSTGVVEQF
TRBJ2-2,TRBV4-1,ASSQDQWTGGTGELF
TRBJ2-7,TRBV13,ASSPLDRGLGMAYEQY
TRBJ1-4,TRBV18,ASSISRGHATNEKLF
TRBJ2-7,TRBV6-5,ASSPGWDSSYEQY
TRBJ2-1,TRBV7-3,ASSSRGEREQF
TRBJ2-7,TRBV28,ASSRTGASYEQY
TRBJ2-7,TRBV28,ASSLLETGSVHLSYEQY
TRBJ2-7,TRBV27,ASSLIGGGIYEQY
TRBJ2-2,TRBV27,ASSLRGPGTSHTGELF
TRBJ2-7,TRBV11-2,ASTAGGYEQY
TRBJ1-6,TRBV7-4,ASSFDRGGSPLH
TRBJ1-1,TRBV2,ASRTGVPEAF
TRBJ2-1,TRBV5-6,ASRGPSYNEQF
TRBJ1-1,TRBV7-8,ASSLGTGATEAF
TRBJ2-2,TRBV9,ASSDARRRPGELF
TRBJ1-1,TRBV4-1,ASSQGILQGGHTEAF
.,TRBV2,ASSDLGTFRVGSYEQY
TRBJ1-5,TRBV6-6,ASTSLGGQPQH
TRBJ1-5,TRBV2,ASSEVGQALGPQH